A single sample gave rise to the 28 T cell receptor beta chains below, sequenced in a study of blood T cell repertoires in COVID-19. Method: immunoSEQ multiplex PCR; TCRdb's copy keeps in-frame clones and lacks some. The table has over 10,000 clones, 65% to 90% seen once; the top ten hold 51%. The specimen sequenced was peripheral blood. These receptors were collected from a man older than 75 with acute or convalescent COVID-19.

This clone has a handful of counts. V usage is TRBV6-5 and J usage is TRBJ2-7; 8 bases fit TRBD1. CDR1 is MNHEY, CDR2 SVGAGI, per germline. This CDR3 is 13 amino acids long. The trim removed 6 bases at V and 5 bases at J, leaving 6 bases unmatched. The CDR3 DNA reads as TGTGCCAGCAGCCATCAACAGGGGGACGAGCAGTACTTC. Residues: CASSHQQGDEQYF.

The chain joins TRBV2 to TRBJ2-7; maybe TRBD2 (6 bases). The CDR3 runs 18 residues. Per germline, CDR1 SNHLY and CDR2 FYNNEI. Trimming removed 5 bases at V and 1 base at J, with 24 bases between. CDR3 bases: TGTGCCAGCAGTTCGACTTGGAGGGAGCCTCAAGGGTCCTACGAGCAGTACTTC. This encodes CASSSTWREPQGSYEQYF. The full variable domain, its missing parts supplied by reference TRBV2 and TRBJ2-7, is EPEVTQTPSHQVTQMGQEVILRCVPISNHLYFYWYRQILGQKVEFLVSFYNNEISEKSEIFDDQFSVERPDGSNFTLKIRSTKLEDSAMYFCASSSTWREPQGSYEQYFGPGTRLTVT.

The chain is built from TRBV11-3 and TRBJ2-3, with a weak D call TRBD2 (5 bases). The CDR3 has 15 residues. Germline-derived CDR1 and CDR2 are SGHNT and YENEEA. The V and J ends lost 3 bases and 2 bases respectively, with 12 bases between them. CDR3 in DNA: TGTGCCAGCAGCTTCTCGGGCGGGTACACAGATACGCAGTATTTT. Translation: CASSFSGGYTDTQYF.

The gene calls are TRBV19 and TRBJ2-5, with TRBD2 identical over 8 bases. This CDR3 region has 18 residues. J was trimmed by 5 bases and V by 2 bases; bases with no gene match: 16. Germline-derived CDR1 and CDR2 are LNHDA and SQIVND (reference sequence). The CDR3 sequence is CASSISPPGAGGGETQYF. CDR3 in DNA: TGTGCCAGTAGTATATCGCCCCCGGGTGCGGGGGGCGGGGAGACCCAGTACTTC.

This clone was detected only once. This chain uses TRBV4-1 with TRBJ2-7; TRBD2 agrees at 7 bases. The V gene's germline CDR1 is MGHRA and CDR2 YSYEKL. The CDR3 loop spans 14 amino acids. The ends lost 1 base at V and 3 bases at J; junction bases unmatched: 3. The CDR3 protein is CASSQASGNYEQYF. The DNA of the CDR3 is TGCGCCAGCAGCCAAGCGAGCGGGAACTACGAGCAGTACTTC.

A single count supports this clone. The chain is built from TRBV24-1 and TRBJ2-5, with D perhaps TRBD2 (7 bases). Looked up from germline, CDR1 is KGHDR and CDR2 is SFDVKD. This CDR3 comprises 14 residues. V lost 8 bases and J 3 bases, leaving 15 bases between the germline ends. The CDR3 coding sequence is TGTGCCACCAACGGCGGGGGCTCTGAAGAGACCCAGTACTTC. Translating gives CATNGGGSEETQYF.

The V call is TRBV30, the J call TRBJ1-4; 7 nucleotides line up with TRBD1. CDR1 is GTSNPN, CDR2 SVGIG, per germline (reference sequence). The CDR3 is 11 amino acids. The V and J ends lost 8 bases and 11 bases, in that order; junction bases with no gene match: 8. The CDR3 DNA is TGTGCCGGCCACAGGGGTGGGAAACTGTTTTTT. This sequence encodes CAGHRGGKLFF.

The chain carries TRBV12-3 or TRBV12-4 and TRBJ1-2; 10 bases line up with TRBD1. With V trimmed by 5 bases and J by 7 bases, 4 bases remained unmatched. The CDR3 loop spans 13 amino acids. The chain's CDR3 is CASSRDRGRGYTF. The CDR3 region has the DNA TGTGCCAGCAGTCGGGACAGGGGACGTGGCTACACCTTC.

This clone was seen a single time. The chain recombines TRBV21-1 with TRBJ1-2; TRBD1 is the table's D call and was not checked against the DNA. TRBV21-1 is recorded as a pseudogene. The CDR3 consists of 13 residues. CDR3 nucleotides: TGTGCCATGAAGGGGGCGCCTGGCTATGGCTACACCTTC. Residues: CAMKGAPGYGYTF.

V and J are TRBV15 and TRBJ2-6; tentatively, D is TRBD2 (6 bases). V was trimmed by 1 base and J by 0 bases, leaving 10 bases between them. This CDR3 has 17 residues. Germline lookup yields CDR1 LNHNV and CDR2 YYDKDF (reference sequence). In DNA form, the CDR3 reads TGTGCCACCAGCAGAGGGGGGGTAACCTCTGGGGCCAACGTCCTGACTTTC. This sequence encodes CATSRGGVTSGANVLTF.

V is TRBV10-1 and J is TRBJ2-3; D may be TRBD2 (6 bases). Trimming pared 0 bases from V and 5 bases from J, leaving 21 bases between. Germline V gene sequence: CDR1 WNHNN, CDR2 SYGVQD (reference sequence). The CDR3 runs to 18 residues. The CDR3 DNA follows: TGCGCCAGCAGTGAGTCCTCCGGGACTTACTCGGGGAGAGATACGCAGTATTTT. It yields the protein CASSESSGTYSGRDTQYF.

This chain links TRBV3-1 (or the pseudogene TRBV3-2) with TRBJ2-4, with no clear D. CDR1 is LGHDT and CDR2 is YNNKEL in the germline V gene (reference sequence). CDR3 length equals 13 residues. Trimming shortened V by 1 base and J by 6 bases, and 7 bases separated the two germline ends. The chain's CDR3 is CASSQGRRNIQYF. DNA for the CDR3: TGTGCCAGCAGCCAAGGTCGCAGAAACATTCAGTACTTC.

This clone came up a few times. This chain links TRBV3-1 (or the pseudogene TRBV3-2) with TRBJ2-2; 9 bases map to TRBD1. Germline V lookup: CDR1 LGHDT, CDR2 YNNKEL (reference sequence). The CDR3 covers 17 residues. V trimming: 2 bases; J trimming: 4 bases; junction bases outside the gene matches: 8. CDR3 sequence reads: CASSQKYRGRLTGELFF. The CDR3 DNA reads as TGTGCCAGCAGCCAAAAGTACAGGGGGCGACTCACCGGGGAGCTGTTTTTT.

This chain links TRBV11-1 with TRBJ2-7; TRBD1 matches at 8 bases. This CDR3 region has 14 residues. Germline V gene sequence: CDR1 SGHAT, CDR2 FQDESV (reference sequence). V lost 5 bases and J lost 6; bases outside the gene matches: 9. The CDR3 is CASSTTGVLIEQYF. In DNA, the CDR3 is TGTGCCAGCAGCACGACAGGGGTTCTTATCGAGCAGTACTTC. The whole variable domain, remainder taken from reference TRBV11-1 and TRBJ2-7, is EAEVAQSPRYKITEKSQAVAFWCDPISGHATLYWYRQILGQGPELLVQFQDESVVDDSQLPKDRFSAERLKGVDSTLKIQPAELGDSAMYLCASSTTGVLIEQYFGPGTRLTVT.

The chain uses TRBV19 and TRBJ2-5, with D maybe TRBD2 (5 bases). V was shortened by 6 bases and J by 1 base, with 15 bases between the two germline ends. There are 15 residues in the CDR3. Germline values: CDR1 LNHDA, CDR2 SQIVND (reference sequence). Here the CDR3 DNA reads TGTGCCAGTAGGTCGTCGGGCGGGCTCCAAGAGACCCAGTACTTC. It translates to CASRSSGGLQETQYF.

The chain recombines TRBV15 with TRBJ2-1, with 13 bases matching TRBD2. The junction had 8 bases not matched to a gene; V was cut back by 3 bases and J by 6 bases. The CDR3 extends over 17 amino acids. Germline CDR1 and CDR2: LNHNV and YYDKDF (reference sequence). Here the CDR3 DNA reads TGTGCCACCAGCAGCGAACTGACTAGCGGGAGGAGCAATGAGCAGTTCTTC. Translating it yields CATSSELTSGRSNEQFF.

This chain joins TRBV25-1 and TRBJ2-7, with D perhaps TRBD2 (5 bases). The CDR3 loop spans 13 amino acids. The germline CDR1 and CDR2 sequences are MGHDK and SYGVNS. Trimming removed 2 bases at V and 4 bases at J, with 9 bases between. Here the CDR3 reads CASSEGGFYEQYF. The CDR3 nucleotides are TGTGCCAGCAGTGAAGGAGGCTTTTACGAGCAGTACTTC.

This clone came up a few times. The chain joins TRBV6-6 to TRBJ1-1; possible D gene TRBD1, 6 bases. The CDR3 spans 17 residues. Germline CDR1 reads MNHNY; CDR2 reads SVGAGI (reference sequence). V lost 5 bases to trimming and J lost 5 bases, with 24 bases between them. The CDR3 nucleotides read TGTGCCAGCAGTCCCGGCCGACTGACAGGCCGGAGGACTGAAGCTTTCTTT. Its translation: CASSPGRLTGRRTEAFF.

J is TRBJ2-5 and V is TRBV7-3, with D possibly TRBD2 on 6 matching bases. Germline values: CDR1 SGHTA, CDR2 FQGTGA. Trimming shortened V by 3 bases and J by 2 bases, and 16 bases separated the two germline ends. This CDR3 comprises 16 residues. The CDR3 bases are TGTGCCAGCAGCTTGAGACCGGGAGTCGTACAAGAGACCCAGTACTTC. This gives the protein CASSLRPGVVQETQYF.

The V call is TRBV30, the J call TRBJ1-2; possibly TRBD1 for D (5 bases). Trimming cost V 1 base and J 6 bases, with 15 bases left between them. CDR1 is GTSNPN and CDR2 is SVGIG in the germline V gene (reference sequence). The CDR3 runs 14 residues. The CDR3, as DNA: TGTGCCTGGAGTGAGTCTGGGGCCAGAAATGGCTACACCTTC. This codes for CAWSESGARNGYTF.

CDR3 bases: TGCGCCAGCACCTCCGGGACTAGCTCCTACAATGAGCAGTTCTTC. Amino acid sequence: CASTSGTSSYNEQFF. The chain is built from TRBV10-2 and TRBJ2-1; TRBD2 matches 8 bases. The CDR3 runs to 15 residues. J was trimmed by 0 bases and V by 7 bases; bases with no gene match: 5. The V gene's germline CDR1 is WSHSY and CDR2 SAAADI.

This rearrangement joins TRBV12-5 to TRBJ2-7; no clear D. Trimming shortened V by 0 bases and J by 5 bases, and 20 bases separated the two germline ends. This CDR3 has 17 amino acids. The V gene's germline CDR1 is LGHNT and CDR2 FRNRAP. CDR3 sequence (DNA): TGTGCTAGTGGTTTGGTACCCCCGGCCAGGTTGAAGGACGAGCAGTACTTC. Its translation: CASGLVPPARLKDEQYF.

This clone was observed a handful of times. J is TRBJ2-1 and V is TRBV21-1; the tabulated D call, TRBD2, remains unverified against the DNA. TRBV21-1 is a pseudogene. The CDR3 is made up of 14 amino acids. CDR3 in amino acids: CASSEGLALDEQFF. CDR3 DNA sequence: TGTGCCAGCAGCGAGGGACTAGCGCTGGATGAGCAGTTCTTC.

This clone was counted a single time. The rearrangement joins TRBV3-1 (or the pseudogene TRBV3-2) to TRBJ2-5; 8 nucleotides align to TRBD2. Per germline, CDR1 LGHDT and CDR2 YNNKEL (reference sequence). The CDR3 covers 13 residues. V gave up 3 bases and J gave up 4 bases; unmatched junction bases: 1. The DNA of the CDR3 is TGTGCCAGCAGCCATGCGGGGGGAGAGACCCAGTACTTC. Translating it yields CASSHAGGETQYF.

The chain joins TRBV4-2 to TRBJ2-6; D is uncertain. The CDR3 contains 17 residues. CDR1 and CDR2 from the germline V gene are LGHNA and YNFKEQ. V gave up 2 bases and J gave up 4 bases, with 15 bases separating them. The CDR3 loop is CASSQTHSFAGANVLTF. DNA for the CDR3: TGTGCCAGCAGCCAAACCCATAGCTTTGCCGGGGCCAACGTCCTGACTTTC.

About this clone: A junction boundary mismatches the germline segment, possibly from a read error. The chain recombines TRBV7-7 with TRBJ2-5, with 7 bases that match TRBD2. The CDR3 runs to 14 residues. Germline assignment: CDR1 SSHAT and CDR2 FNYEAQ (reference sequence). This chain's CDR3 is CASSPLAVQETQYF. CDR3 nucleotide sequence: TGTGCTAGCAGCCCCCTAGCGGTTCAAGAGACCCAGTACTTC.

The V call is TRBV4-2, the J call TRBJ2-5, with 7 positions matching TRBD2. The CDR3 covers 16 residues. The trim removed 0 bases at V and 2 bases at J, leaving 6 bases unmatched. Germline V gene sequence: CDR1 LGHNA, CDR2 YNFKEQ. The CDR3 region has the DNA TGTGCCAGCAGCCAAGATCCGGCGGGGGTACAAGAGACCCAGTACTTC. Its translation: CASSQDPAGVQETQYF.

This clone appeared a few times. CDR3 sequence reads: CASSDSRRGLASQTQYF. CDR3 DNA sequence: TGTGCCAGCAGTGACTCACGAAGGGGACTAGCGAGTCAGACCCAGTACTTC. The chain links TRBV6-4 to TRBJ2-5, with 10 bases fitting TRBD2. Germline V gives CDR1 MRHNA, CDR2 SNTAGT. This CDR3 is 17 amino acids long. J gave up 6 bases and V 0 bases, and 10 bases lay outside the gene matches.